This TCR beta chain originates from a study of cytomegalovirus exposure and HLA in healthy donors. For the study at large: Sequencing of about 200 million T cells in an earlier analysis found 95 million to 120 million unique TCR beta sequences.

Donors in the study were healthy people who gave bone marrow. Findings and caveats of the study: A later analysis showed HLA-associated TCR beta chains outstripping equally common others in clonal expansion.

In the PCR, 60 Vbeta and 13 Jbeta primers were used. Clones were sequenced by immunoSEQ multiplex PCR, and TCRdb holds only the in-frame ones, with some missing. Found here are roughly 150,000 clones; the top ten clones hold 1.5% to 2%. The CDR3 is 16 amino acids. The junction had 9 bases not matched to a gene; V was cut back by 3 bases and J by 7 bases. The germline V gene has CDR1 PRHDT and CDR2 FYEKMQ (reference sequence). A note on this clone: The antigen is not known.

Material: PBMCs. The chain recombines TRBV13 with TRBJ1-2; TRBD1 matches 12 bases. This receptor was taken from a woman aged 45-59 years in good health and CMV-seronegative. Written as DNA, the CDR3 is TGTGCCAGCAGCTTCCCACCCGGGACAGGGGGCGGTGGCTACACCTTC. This sequence encodes CASSFPPGTGGGGYTF.